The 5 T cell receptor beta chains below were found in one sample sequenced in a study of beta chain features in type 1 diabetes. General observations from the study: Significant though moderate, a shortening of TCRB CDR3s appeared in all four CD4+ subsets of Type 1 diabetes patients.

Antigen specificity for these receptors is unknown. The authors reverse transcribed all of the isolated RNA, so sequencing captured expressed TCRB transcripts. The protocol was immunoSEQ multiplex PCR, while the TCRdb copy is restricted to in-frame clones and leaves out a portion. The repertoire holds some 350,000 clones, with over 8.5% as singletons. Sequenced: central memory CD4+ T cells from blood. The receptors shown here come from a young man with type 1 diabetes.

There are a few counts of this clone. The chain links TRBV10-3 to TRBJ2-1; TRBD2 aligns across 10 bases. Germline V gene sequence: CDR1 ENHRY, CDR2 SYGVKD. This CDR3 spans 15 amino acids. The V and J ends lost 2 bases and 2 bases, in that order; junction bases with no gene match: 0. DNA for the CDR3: TGTGCCATCAGTGAGGGACTAGCGGCCTACAATGAGCAGTTCTTC. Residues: CAISEGLAAYNEQFF.

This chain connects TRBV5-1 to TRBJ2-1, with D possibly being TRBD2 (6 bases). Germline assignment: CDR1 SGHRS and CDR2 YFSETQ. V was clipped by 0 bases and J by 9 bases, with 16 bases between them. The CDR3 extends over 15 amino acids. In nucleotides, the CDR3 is TGCGCCAGCAGCTTGGCGGCTAGCGACTCGGGTGAGCAGTTCTTC. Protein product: CASSLAASDSGEQFF.

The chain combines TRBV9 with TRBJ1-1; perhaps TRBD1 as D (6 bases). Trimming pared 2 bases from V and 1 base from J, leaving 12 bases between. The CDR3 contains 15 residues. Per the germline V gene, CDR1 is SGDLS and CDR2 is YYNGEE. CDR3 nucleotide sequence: TGTGCCAGCAGCGTCGGGGGGGGCCGGAACACTGAAGCTTTCTTT. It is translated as CASSVGGGRNTEAFF.

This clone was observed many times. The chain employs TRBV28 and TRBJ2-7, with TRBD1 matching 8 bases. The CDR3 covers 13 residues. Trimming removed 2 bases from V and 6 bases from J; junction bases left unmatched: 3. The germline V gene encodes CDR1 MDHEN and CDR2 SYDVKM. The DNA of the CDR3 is TGTGCCAGCAGTTTAGGACAGGGCAGCGAGCAGTACTTC. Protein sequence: CASSLGQGSEQYF. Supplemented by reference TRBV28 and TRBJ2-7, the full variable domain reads DVKVTQSSRYLVKRTGEKVFLECVQDMDHENMFWYRQDPGLGLRLIYFSYDVKMKEKGDIPEGYSVSREKKERFSLILESASTNQTSMYLCASSLGQGSEQYFGPGTRLTVT.

Written as DNA, the CDR3 is TGCAGTGGTTGGGCGAACTATGGCTACACCTTC. Translated, it gives CSGWANYGYTF. The chain has TRBV20-1 and TRBJ1-2; D ambiguous. The germline gives CDR1 DFQATT, CDR2 SNEGSKA (reference sequence). Between the trimmed V and J ends, which lost 7 bases and 2 bases, there was a span of 8 bases. The CDR3 extends over 11 amino acids.